A single sample gave rise to the 5 T cell receptor beta chains below, sequenced in a study of cytomegalovirus exposure and HLA in healthy donors. The PCR ran on 60 Vbeta and 13 Jbeta primers. Generated by immunoSEQ multiplex PCR, the TCRdb table keeps only in-frame clones and is missing some. This sample has about 180,000 clones, with 85% found just once. Sequenced: PBMCs. Receptors originate from a boy between 2 and 15 years old in good health and CMV-seronegative.

The V gene is TRBV5-1, the J gene TRBJ2-7; 11 bases fit TRBD2. This CDR3 contains 15 residues. Germline CDR1 is SGHRS and CDR2 is YFSETQ. Unmatched junction bases numbered 5, after V lost 3 bases and J lost 3 bases. CDR3 DNA sequence: TGCGCCAGCAGCTCGCCCGGGACTAGCGGCTACGAGCAGTACTTC. Translating gives CASSSPGTSGYEQYF.

Points on this clone: Compared with germline, one end of the junction differs, possibly owing to a read error. The chain links TRBV7-9 to TRBJ1-1; no definite D call. The CDR3 covers 13 residues. CDR1 is SEHNR, CDR2 FQNEAQ, per germline (reference sequence). The DNA for the CDR3 is TGTTCCAGCAGCTTAGATTCAGTGATTGAAGCTTTCTTT. Amino acid sequence: CSSSLDSVIEAFF.

The V call is TRBV29-1, the J call TRBJ1-2; the D gene is possibly TRBD1 (6 bases). Germline-derived CDR1 and CDR2 are SQVTM and ANQGSEA. The V gene lost 7 bases and the J gene lost 7 bases, with 19 bases spanning the gap. The CDR3 is 13 residues long. The CDR3 DNA reads as TGCAGCGCTGGGGGCTCCAGGGAATCTGGCTACACCTTC. Its translation: CSAGGSRESGYTF.

This chain links TRBV6-5 with TRBJ2-7, with 7 bases fitting TRBD1. Germline loops: CDR1 MNHEY, CDR2 SVGAGI. V was pared by 2 bases and J by 0 bases, with 4 bases of the junction left unmatched. The CDR3 is 15 residues long. CDR3 coding DNA: TGTGCCAGCAGTTACAGGGACAGCAGCTCCTACGAGCAGTACTTC. It is translated as CASSYRDSSSYEQYF.

The genes are TRBV4-1 and TRBJ2-1; 9 bases are shared with TRBD1. V shed 1 base, J shed 4 bases, and the junction held 5 bases outside the gene matches. Germline lookup yields CDR1 MGHRA and CDR2 YSYEKL. The CDR3 runs to 16 residues. This CDR3 is CASSQGVTGGYNEQFF. The CDR3 DNA is TGCGCCAGCAGCCAAGGAGTGACAGGGGGATACAATGAGCAGTTCTTC.